Below are 13 T cell receptor beta chains sequenced from a single sample in a study of T-cell memory formation after mild COVID-19. MiXCR, applied by TCRdb to the 5' RACE reads, yields one record per CDR3 protein. The data contain fewer than 40,000 distinct CDR3 sequences, around 10% of them singletons. Sequencing was performed on PBMCs or a T cell subset sorted from them (not recorded which). The receptors were gathered from a man between 18 and 35 years old who had mild COVID-19 (a few samples of this study predate the infection). Cell type and time point are not known.

The chain has TRBV5-1 and TRBJ2-7; 10 bases fit TRBD1. CDR1 is SGHRS and CDR2 is YFSETQ in the germline V gene. V was clipped by 4 bases and J by 2 bases; unmatched bases: 6. This CDR3 has 15 residues. CDR3 sequence reads: CASSPYGTGAYEQYF. CDR3 nucleotide sequence: TGCGCCAGCAGCCCATACGGGACAGGGGCCTACGAGCAGTACTTC.

This clonotype was recorded many times. The V and J genes are TRBV19 and TRBJ1-2, with 7 bases that match TRBD1. This CDR3 spans 12 amino acids. V shed 7 bases and J 8 bases; nucleotides not matched to a gene: 7. In germline, CDR1 is LNHDA, CDR2 SQIVND (reference sequence). The CDR3, as DNA: TGTGCCAGTACTGAGGACAGGCGGGGCTACACCTTC. Its translation: CASTEDRRGYTF.

This clonotype appeared many times. V gene TRBV6-1 combines with J gene TRBJ2-7; either TRBD1 or TRBD2 may supply D (6 bases each). The V gene's germline CDR1 is MNHNS and CDR2 SASEGT. Trimming shortened V by 3 bases and J by 0 bases, and 15 bases separated the two germline ends. The CDR3 sequence is 16 residues long. The CDR3 DNA is TGTGCCAGCAGTGACGAGGGGGGCGGAAGCTCCTACGAGCAGTACTTC. Protein: CASSDEGGGSSYEQYF.

There are many counts of this clonotype. The V gene is TRBV7-3, the J gene TRBJ1-1; D not resolved. Germline loops: CDR1 SGHTA, CDR2 FQGTGA. Trimming left V 4 bases short and J 1 base short, with 13 bases between. The CDR3 is made up of 15 amino acids. DNA for the CDR3: TGTGCCAGCAGCTCTGACCACTTAAGGAACACTGAAGCTTTCTTT. This sequence encodes CASSSDHLRNTEAFF.

This clonotype was observed many times. The chain links TRBV7-2 to TRBJ1-5; tentatively, D is TRBD1 (6 bases). This CDR3 is built from 22 residues. The germline V gene encodes CDR1 SGHTA and CDR2 FQGNSA. V was trimmed by 5 bases and J by 3 bases, leaving 35 bases between them. The CDR3 nucleotides are TGTGCCAGCAGCCCGAAAACCAGACGGGACAAGGAGGGCCTGCCAATCAATCAGCCCCAGCATTTT. Its protein is CASSPKTRRDKEGLPINQPQHF.

This clonotype was seen repeatedly, ten times or more. The J gene is TRBJ1-5, the V gene TRBV12-3 or TRBV12-4; D is unclear. V shed 7 bases and J shed 4 bases, with 5 bases lying between them. The CDR3 totals 11 residues. CDR3 nucleotide sequence: TGTGCCAGCATGGGGAATCAGCCCCAGCATTTT. Translated: CASMGNQPQHF.

This clonotype is medium-sized. V is TRBV6-4 and J is TRBJ2-3; 10 bases align to TRBD2. The V and J ends lost 2 bases and 2 bases, in that order; junction bases with no gene match: 1. Germline lookup yields CDR1 MRHNA and CDR2 SNTAGT. The CDR3 contains 15 residues. The CDR3 sequence: CASSDSGGATDTQYF. Written as DNA, the CDR3 is TGTGCCAGCAGTGACAGCGGGGGGGCCACAGATACGCAGTATTTT.

Comment on this clonotype: A much larger clone sits a single nucleotide away, making a read error possible. The chain links TRBV10-3 to TRBJ2-1; D is unresolved. The germline CDR1 and CDR2 sequences are ENHRY and SYGVKD. The CDR3 contains 12 residues. CDR3 amino acids: CDIRTLGPEQFF. DNA of the CDR3: TGTGACATCAGGACCCTAGGTCCTGAGCAGTTCTTC.

This clonotype was recorded at least ten times. The V gene is TRBV6-2 or TRBV6-3, the J gene TRBJ2-7; 9 nucleotides match TRBD1. The CDR3 runs 15 residues. V dropped 6 bases and J dropped 3; count of bases not matched to a gene: 9. Per the germline V gene, CDR1 is MNHEY and CDR2 is SVGEGT. The CDR3 sequence is CASSQTGGLSYEQYV. The CDR3 coding sequence is TGTGCCAGCAGCCAAACAGGGGGCTTAAGCTACGAGCAGTACGTC.

Many counts were recorded for this clonotype. The V gene is TRBV7-3, the J gene TRBJ2-2; D tentatively fits TRBD1 or TRBD2 (5 bases each). Germline V gives CDR1 SGHTA, CDR2 FQGTGA. The CDR3 has 13 amino acids. Trimming stripped 5 bases from V and 7 bases from J, with 11 bases between. CDR3 residues: CASSPGAGGELFF. CDR3 bases: TGTGCCAGCAGCCCCGGGGCAGGCGGGGAGCTGTTTTTT.

This clonotype was found many times. The V and J genes are TRBV5-8 and TRBJ2-3; either TRBD1 or TRBD2 may supply D (5 bases each). Germline lookup yields CDR1 SGHTS and CDR2 YDEGEE. Trimming took 0 bases from V and 4 from J, leaving 18 bases between them. CDR3 length: 17 residues. The CDR3: CASSLAWGTQGADTQYF. The CDR3 DNA sequence: TGTGCCAGCAGCTTGGCCTGGGGGACCCAAGGGGCAGATACGCAGTATTTT.

This clonotype showed up many times. V usage is TRBV12-3 or TRBV12-4 and J usage is TRBJ2-3; no firm D call. The CDR3 is 15 amino acids. Trimming left V 2 bases short and J 1 base short, with 10 bases between. This CDR3 reads CASSLPLAGTDTQYF. For the CDR3, the DNA is TGTGCCAGCAGTTTACCCTTGGCGGGCACAGATACGCAGTATTTT.

V usage is TRBV5-5 and J usage is TRBJ1-2; D not resolved. The CDR3 contains 13 residues. The germline gives CDR1 SGHKS, CDR2 YYEKEE (reference sequence). V gave up 2 bases and J gave up 5 bases, with 10 bases separating them. The CDR3 spells CASSFGQTYGYTF. As DNA, the CDR3 is TGTGCCAGCAGCTTCGGGCAGACATATGGCTACACCTTC.